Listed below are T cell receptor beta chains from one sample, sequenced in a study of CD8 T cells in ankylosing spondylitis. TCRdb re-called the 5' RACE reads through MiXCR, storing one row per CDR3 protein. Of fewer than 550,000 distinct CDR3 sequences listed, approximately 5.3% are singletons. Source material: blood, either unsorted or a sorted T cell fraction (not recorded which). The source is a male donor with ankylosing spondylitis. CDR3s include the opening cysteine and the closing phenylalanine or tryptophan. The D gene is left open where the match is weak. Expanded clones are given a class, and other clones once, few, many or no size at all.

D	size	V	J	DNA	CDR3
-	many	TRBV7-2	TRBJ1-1	TGTGCCAGCAAGGGACCCTATATGAACACTGAAGCTTTCTTT	CASKGPYMNTEAFF
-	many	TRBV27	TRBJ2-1	TGTGCCAGCAGCCCTACTAGAGTAGACAATGAGCAGTTCTTC	CASSPTRVDNEQFF
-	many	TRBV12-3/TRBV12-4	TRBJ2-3	TGTGCCAGCACACGGGGGAGAAGCACAGATACGCAGTATTTT	CASTRGRSTDTQYF
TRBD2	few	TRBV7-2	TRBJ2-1	TGTGCCAGCAGCTTTCCTCTAGCGGCAATTTACAATGAGCAGTTCTTC	CASSFPLAAIYNEQFF
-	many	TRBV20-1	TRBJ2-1	TGCAGTGCTAGCAGGGCCGCCTACAATGAGCAGTTCTTC	CSASRAAYNEQFF
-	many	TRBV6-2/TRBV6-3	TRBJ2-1	TGTGCCAGCAGACGCTCCTACAATGAGCAGTTCTTC	CASRRSYNEQFF
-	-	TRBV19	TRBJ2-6	TGTGCCAGTAGTATCACGGTAGTTGGGGCCAACGTCCTGACTTTC	CASSITVVGANVLTF
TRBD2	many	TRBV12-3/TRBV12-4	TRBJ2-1	TGTGCCAGCACTGCCTCCGGCGGGAGCATAGGTTTGAATGAGCAGTTCTTC	CASTASGGSIGLNEQFF
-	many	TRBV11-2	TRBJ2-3	TGTGCCAGCAGCTTAGATCCCGGGGCCTATGTATTCGGAAGTACGCAGTATTTT	CASSLDPGAYVFGSTQYF
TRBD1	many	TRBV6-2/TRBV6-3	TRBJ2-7	TGTGCCAGCAGTCCTCGGACAGGGTCGGACGAGCAGTACTTC	CASSPRTGSDEQYF
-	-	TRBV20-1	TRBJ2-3	TGCAGTGTCAGTCGGGGGGATACGCAGTATTTT	CSVSRGDTQYF
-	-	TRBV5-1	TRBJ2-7	TGCGCCAGCAGCTTGGTGTCGGGTGTGAGCTCCTACGAGCAGTACTTC	CASSLVSGVSSYEQYF
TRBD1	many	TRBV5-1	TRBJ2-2	TGCGCCAGCAGCTTGGACAGGGGGATTACCGGGGAGCTGTTTTTT	CASSLDRGITGELFF
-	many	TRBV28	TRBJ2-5	TGTGCCAGCAGTTTGGGGTGGGAGAAGGACAAGGAGACCCAGTACTTC	CASSLGWEKDKETQYF
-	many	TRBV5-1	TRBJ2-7	TGCGCCAGCAGCTTGAGCCGGACCTTCACCTACGAGCAGTACTTC	CASSLSRTFTYEQYF
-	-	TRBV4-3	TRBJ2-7	TGCGCCGGCTACGAGCAGTACTTC	CAGYEQYF
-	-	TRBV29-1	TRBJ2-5	TGCAGCGCTGGACTGAACCAAGAGACCCAGTACTTC	CSAGLNQETQYF
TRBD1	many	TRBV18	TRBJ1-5	TGTGCCAGCTCACCGGGGACAGGGGCAGATCAGCCCCAGCATTTT	CASSPGTGADQPQHF
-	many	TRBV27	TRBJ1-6	TGTGCCAGCAGTTTCGGGGTTAGGGGTAGCTCCTATAATTCACCCCTCCACTTT	CASSFGVRGSSYNSPLHF
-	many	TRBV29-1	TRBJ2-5	TGCAGCGTTGAAGACCGGACAGCTCTGCAAGAGACCCAGTACTTC	CSVEDRTALQETQYF
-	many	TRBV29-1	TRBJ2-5	TGCAGCGTTGAAGGAGGGGGAGAGACCCAGTACTTC	CSVEGGGETQYF
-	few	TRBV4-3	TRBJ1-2	TGCGCCAGCAGCCAAGGACAGTTAGCTAACTATGGCTACACCTTC	CASSQGQLANYGYTF
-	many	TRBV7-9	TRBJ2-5	TGTGCCAGCAGCTTAGCGCGCTCGAGTGAGACCCAGTACTTC	CASSLARSSETQYF
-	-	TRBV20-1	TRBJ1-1	TGCAGTGCTAGAGATCAGAACAGTATGAACACTGAAGCTTTCTTT	CSARDQNSMNTEAFF
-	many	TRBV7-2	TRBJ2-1	TGTGCCAGCAGCTTTGGTTCGGGATCCTATGAGCAGTTCTTC	CASSFGSGSYEQFF
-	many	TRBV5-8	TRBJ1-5	TGTGCCAGCAGCTTGGCCGACAGCCGCAATCAGCCCCAGCATTTT	CASSLADSRNQPQHF
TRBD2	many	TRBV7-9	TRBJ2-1	TGTGCCAGCAGCCCGGGACTAGCCAATCCCTACAATGAGCAGTTCTTC	CASSPGLANPYNEQFF
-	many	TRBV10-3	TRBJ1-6	TGTGCCATCAGTGAAGGCCTCAATTCACCCCTCCACTTT	CAISEGLNSPLHF
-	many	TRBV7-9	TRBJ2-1	TGTGCCAGCAGCTTAGGACACAATGAGCAGTTCTTC	CASSLGHNEQFF
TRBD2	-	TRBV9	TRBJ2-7	TGTGCCAGCAGCCCCCTGGGGCTAGCGGGAAGTTACGAGCAGTACTTC	CASSPLGLAGSYEQYF
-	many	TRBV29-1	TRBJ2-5	TGCAGCGTTGAAGATCCTGAGACCCAGTACTTC	CSVEDPETQYF
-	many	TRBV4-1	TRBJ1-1	TGCGCCAGCAGCCAAGCTGAGGTTACCACTGAAGCTTTCTTT	CASSQAEVTTEAFF
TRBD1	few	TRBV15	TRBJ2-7	TGTGCCACCAGCAGAGATCCGAGGACAGGGAGGTACGAGCAGTACTTC	CATSRDPRTGRYEQYF
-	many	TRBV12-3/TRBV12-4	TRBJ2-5	TGTGCCAGCAGTTTCGCCGGGACAGCGGGGGAGACCCAGTACTTC	CASSFAGTAGETQYF
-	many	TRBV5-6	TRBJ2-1	TGTGCCAGCAGCTTGGGCGCCGGGAATGAGCAGTTCTTC	CASSLGAGNEQFF
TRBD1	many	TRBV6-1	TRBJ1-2	TGTGCCAGCGCGATCGGGACAGGGGACCGCGGGGGGTATGGCTACACCTTC	CASAIGTGDRGGYGYTF
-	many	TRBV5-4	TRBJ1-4	TGTGCCAGCAGCTGGGGGGGTCGAACTAATGAAAAACTGTTTTTT	CASSWGGRTNEKLFF
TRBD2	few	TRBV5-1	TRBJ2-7	TGCGCCAGCAGCTCGGCGGGGGGGCGCCACTACGAGCAGTACTTC	CASSSAGGRHYEQYF
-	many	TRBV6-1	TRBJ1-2	TGTGCCAGCAGTAAGGACCCGAGAGACTATGGCTACACCTTC	CASSKDPRDYGYTF
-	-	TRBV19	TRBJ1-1	TGTGCCAGTAGTCCCTGGGCTTCTGAAGCTTTCTTT	CASSPWASEAFF
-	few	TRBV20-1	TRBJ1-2	TGCAGTGCTGAAGTTCCGGGCCTAGGGTCCTATGGCTACACCTTC	CSAEVPGLGSYGYTF
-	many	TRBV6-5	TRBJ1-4	TGTGCCAGCAGTTACAGGGGGGCCGTTGGTGAAAAACTGTTTTTT	CASSYRGAVGEKLFF
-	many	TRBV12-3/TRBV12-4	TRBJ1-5	TGTGCCAGCAGTCCTCGGAGAGGGCAAGTGGGCAATCAGCCCCAGCATTTT	CASSPRRGQVGNQPQHF
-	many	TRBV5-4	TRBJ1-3	TGTGCCAGCAGCTTGATGACGAGCTCTGGAAACACCATATATTTT	CASSLMTSSGNTIYF
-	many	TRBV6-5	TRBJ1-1	TGTGCCAGCAGTTACTCTTTCCTGAGGAACACTGAAGCTTTCTTT	CASSYSFLRNTEAFF
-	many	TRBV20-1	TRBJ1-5	TGCAGTGCTAGAGCCGACAGTTTTAATCAGCCCCAGCATTTT	CSARADSFNQPQHF
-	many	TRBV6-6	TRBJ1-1	TGTGCCAGCAGCACAACAGGGAACACTGAAGCTTTCTTT	CASSTTGNTEAFF
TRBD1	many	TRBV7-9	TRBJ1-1	TGTGCCAGCAGCTTTCTGGACAGGACTGAAGCTTTCTTT	CASSFLDRTEAFF
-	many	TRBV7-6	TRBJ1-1	TGTGCCAGCAGCTTAGCGGGGCCGGTACCCAACACTGAAGCTTTCTTT	CASSLAGPVPNTEAFF
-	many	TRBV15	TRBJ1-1	TGTGCCACCAGCTCCCAGGGCACTGAAGCTTTCTTT	CATSSQGTEAFF
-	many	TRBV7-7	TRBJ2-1	TGTGCTAGCAGCTTATCCCCCCTGCTTAGCGGCTACAATGAGCAGTTCTTC	CASSLSPLLSGYNEQFF
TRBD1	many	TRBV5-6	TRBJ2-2	TGTGCCAGCAGGGGGACAGGGCCCCTGAACACCGGGGAGCTGTTTTTT	CASRGTGPLNTGELFF
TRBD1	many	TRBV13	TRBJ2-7	TGTGCCAGCAGCTTTAGGGGGCGCGGGCAGTACTTC	CASSFRGRGQYF